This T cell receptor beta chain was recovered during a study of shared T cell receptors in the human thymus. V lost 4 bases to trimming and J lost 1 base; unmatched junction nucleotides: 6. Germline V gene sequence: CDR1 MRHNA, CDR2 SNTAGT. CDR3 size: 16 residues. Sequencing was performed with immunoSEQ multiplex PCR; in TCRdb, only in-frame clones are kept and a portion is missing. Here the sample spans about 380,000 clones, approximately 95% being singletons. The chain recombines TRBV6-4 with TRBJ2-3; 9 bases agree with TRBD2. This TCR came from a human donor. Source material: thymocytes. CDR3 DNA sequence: TGTGCCAGCAGTGCCCAGGCGGGAGGGGGCACAGATACGCAGTATTTT. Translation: CASSAQAGGGTDTQYF.